The clone carrying this T cell receptor beta chain appeared many times. Graves' hyperthyroidism is called stable when ophthalmopathy does not progress within 18 months. Patients aged 18 to 65 had newly diagnosed hyperthyroidism of under 2 months' duration. Diagnosis rested on symptoms, serum thyroxine and TRAb, thyroid ultrasound, and orbital computed tomography. The PBMCs studied were ones that came from around 10 ml fresh peripheral blood. Regions amplified from RNA transcripts were the TCR beta CDR3 regions. Researchers ran a first-round RT-PCR on the TCR CDR3 using the HTBI primer set. Each CDR3 protein gets one entry after TCRdb re-called the multiplex PCR reads with MiXCR. The sample holds about 740,000 distinct CDR3 sequences, 14% seen once. The sample belongs to a study of T cells in Graves' hyperthyroidism and ophthalmopathy. CDR1 is MGHRA, CDR2 YSYEKL, per germline. This CDR3 contains 18 residues. The junction had 16 bases not matched to a gene; V was cut back by 4 bases and J by 1 base.

The sequencing input was blood. This chain connects TRBV4-1 to TRBJ2-7, with 7 nucleotides matching TRBD2. The receptor was isolated from a woman aged 18-29 years with Graves' hyperthyroidism. The CDR3 spells CASSLATSVGKLSYEQYF. CDR3 sequence (DNA): TGCGCCAGCAGCCTAGCCACTAGCGTCGGCAAGTTATCCTACGAGCAGTACTTC.